The text below deals with one T cell receptor beta chain. This entry comes from a study of cytomegalovirus exposure and HLA in healthy donors. 60 Vbeta and 13 Jbeta primers were used in PCR. Generated by immunoSEQ multiplex PCR, the TCRdb table keeps only in-frame clones and is missing some. The table shows around 40,000 clones, with approximately 77% occurring only once. The CDR3 is 15 residues long. Germline values: CDR1 KGHSH, CDR2 LQKENI. V lost 3 bases, J lost 0 bases, and 4 bases stayed unmatched. The V gene is TRBV18, the J gene TRBJ2-7; 8 bases line up with TRBD1. The sequence was obtained from a man younger than 45 in good health and CMV-seronegative. Source material: PBMCs. CDR3 residues: CASSPGQGISYEQYF. CDR3 sequence (DNA): TGTGCCAGCTCACCCGGACAGGGTATCTCCTACGAGCAGTACTTC.